This T cell receptor (beta chain) was retrieved from a study of identical twins. Study-wide results and limits: Shared out-of-frame alpha sequences (those common to twins) showed excess low generation probability. Insertions were fewer in abundant cord blood beta clonotypes, whereas memory repertoires showed none of this pattern. The same donors were not followed; conclusions instead depended on cross-sectional statistical analysis.

About this clonotype itself: Its target is not known.

TCRdb reanalysed the 5' RACE reads using MiXCR and keeps one entry per CDR3 protein. This table holds 300,000 to 350,000 distinct CDR3 sequences, roughly an eighth found once. The CDR3 totals 15 residues. The germline CDR1 and CDR2 sequences are SEHNR and FQNEAQ (reference sequence). The germline V and J ends were trimmed by 5 bases and 0 bases, with 11 bases remaining between them. No donor was unhealthy or non-Caucasian. These data are also associated with another study on yellow fever vaccine responses in identical twins.

Material for sequencing was CD8+ T cells sorted from blood. The J gene is TRBJ1-3, the V gene TRBV7-9; a weak D match, TRBD1 (5 bases). This TCR was sampled from a woman younger than 35 in good health. CDR3 loop: CASSHQGTSGNTIYF. The CDR3 coding sequence is TGTGCCAGCAGCCACCAGGGTACCTCTGGAAACACCATATATTTT.